This entry is about one T cell receptor beta chain. The target antigen is unknown. A junction boundary mismatches the germline segment, possibly from a read error. Semi-nested PCR with Nested Universal Primer A followed constant-region reverse priming of full-length variable regions. TCRdb processed the 5' RACE reads anew with MiXCR; each CDR3 protein has one entry. The sample contains 40,000 to 55,000 distinct CDR3 sequences, 22% of which appear only once. The sorted Tregs were CD4+CD25+CD127-/low cells. The study, taken as a whole, reports: In terms of TCR gene usage, tumor memory CD4+ T cells clustered together with blood and lymph node memory CD4+ cells, as well as with lymph node naive CD4+ cells.

This sequence originates from a female donor with breast cancer. Sequenced sample: Tregs sorted from a lymph node.

In DNA form, the CDR3 reads TGTGCCGGCAGCTCCGGCGGAGGACAGCTTCCCTACGAGCAGTACTTC. Its translation: CAGSSGGGQLPYEQYF. The chain joins TRBV7-9 to TRBJ2-7, with D possibly being TRBD1 (6 bases). The CDR3 totals 16 residues. Germline V gene lookup returns CDR1 SEHNR and CDR2 FQNEAQ (reference sequence).